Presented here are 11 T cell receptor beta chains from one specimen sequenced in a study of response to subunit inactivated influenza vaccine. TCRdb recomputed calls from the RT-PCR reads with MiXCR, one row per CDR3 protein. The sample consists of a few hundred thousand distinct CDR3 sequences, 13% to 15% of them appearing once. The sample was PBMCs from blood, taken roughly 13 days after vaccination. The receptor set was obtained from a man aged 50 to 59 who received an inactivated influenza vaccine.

The CDR3 reads CASSPAGQGVDTQYF. CDR3 sequence (DNA): TGTGCCAGCTCACCGGCTGGGCAGGGCGTAGATACGCAGTATTTT. V gene TRBV18 combines with J gene TRBJ2-3, with D maybe TRBD1 (5 bases). The CDR3 totals 15 residues. V gave up 3 bases and J gave up 5 bases, with 15 bases separating them. The germline V gene has CDR1 KGHSH and CDR2 LQKENI.

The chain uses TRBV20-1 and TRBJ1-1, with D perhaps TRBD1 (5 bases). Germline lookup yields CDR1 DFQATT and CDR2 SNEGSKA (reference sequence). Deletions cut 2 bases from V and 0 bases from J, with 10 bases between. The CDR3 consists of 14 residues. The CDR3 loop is CSARKEGMNTEAFF. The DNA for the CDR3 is TGCAGTGCTAGAAAGGAGGGGATGAACACTGAAGCTTTCTTT.

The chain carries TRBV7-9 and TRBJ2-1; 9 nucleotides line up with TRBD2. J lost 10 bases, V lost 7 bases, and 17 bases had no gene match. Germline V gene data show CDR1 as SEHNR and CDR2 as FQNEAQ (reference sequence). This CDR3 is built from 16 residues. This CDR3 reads CASTNLAAGGPEEQFF. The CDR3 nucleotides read TGTGCCAGCACCAATTTAGCGGCGGGAGGGCCAGAGGAGCAGTTCTTC.

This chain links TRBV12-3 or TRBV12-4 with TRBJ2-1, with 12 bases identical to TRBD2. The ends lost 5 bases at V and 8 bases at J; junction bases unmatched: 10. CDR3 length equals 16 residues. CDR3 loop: CASSPRLAGASDEQFF. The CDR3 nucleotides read TGTGCCAGCAGTCCTAGACTAGCGGGAGCTTCGGATGAGCAGTTCTTC.

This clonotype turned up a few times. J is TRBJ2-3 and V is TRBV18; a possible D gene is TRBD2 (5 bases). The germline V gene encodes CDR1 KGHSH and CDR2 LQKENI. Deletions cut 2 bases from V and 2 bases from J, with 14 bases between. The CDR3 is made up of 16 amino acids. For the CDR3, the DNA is TGTGCCAGCTCACCAGGTCGGCGGGTTTACACAGATACGCAGTATTTT. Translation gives CASSPGRRVYTDTQYF.

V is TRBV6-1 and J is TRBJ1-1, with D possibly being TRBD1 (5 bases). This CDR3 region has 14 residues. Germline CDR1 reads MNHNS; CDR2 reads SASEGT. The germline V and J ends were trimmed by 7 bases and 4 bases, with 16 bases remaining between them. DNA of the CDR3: TGTGCCAGCACCAGTTCCGGGACCGGCACTGAAGCTTTCTTT. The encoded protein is CASTSSGTGTEAFF.

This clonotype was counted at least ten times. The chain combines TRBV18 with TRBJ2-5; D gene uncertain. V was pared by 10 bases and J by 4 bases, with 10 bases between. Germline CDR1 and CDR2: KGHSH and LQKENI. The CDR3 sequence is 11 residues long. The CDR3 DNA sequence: TGTGCCACCGTCGAGCGAGAGACCCAGTACTTC. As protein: CATVERETQYF.

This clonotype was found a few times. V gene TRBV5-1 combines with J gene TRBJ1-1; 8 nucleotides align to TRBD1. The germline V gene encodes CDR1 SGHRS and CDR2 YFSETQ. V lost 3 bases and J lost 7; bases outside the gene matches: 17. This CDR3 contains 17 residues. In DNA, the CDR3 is TGCGCCAGCAGCTCGACCGTTCTTCTGGACAGGGTGGTTGAAGCTTTCTTT. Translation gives CASSSTVLLDRVVEAFF.

The CDR3 DNA reads TGTGCCATCAAGGCGGGACACACAGATACGCAGTATTTT. Translation: CAIKAGHTDTQYF. This sequence joins TRBV10-3 and TRBJ2-3; D is tentatively TRBD1 or TRBD2 (6 bases each). The CDR3 runs to 13 residues. V was clipped by 7 bases and J by 2 bases, with 10 bases between them. The V gene's germline CDR1 is ENHRY and CDR2 SYGVKD.

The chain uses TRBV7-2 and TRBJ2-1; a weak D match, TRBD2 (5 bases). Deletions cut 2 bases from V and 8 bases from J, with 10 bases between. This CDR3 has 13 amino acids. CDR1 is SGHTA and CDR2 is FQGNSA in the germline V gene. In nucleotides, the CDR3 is TGTGCCAGCAGCTTACGAGGGTCCGATGAGCAGTTCTTC. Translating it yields CASSLRGSDEQFF.

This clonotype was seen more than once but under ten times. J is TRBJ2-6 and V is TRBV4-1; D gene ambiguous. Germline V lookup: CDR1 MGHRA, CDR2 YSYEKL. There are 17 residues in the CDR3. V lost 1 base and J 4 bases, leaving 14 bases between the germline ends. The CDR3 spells CASSQAPPGSGANVLTF. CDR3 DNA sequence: TGCGCCAGCAGCCAAGCCCCGCCGGGCTCAGGGGCCAACGTCCTGACTTTC.